This T cell receptor beta chain appears in the sequencing data of a study of blood T cell repertoires in COVID-19. With V trimmed by 4 bases and J by 7 bases, 4 bases remained unmatched. The CDR3 consists of 12 residues. Clones were read by immunoSEQ multiplex PCR, and TCRdb kept only the in-frame ones, dropping some. The table lists 200,000 to 250,000 clones, around 82% of them singletons. This clone occurred once. Individuals in the exposed group had encountered a COVID-19 case within 2 weeks preceding study entry. Sequences were obtained from PBMCs or T cells enriched from blood (not recorded which). The V call is TRBV12-3 or TRBV12-4, the J call TRBJ2-7; 7 nucleotides line up with TRBD2. This TCR was sampled from a woman between 40 and 50 years old who had been exposed to COVID-19. The CDR3 here is CASSWGGGEQYF. DNA of the CDR3: TGTGCCAGCAGTTGGGGGGGAGGGGAGCAGTACTTC.